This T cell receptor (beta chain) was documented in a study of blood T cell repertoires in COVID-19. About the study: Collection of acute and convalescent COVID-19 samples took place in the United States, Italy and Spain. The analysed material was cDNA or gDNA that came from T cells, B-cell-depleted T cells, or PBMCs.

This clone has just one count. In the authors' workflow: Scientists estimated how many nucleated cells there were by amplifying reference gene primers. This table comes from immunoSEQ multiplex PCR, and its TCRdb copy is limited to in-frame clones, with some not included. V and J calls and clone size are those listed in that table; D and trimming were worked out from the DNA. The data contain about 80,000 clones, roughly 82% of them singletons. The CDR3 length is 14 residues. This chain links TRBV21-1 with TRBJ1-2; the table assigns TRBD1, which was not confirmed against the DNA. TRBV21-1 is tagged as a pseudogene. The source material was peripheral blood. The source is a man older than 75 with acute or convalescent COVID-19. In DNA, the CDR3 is TGTGCCAGCAGCAAAGGACAGGGGGCTGATGGCTACACCTTC. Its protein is CASSKGQGADGYTF.